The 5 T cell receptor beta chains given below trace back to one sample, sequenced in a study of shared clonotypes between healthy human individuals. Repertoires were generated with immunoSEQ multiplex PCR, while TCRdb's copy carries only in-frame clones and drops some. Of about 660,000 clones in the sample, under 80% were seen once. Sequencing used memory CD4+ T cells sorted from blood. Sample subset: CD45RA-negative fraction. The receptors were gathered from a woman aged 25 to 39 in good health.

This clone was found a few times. The CDR3 DNA reads as TGTGCCAGCAGTTTTGGGGCCTTCAATGAGCAGTTCTTC. This encodes CASSFGAFNEQFF. This sequence joins TRBV25-1 and TRBJ2-1, with a possible D match to TRBD1 (5 bases). V shed 5 bases and J shed 6 bases, with 11 bases lying between them. CDR3 length: 13 residues. The germline V gene encodes CDR1 MGHDK and CDR2 SYGVNS.

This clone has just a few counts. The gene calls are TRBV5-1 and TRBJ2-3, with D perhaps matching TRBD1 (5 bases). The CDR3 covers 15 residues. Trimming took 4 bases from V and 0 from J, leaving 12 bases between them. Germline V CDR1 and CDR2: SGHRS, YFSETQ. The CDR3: CASSASTVSTDTQYF. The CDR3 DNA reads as TGCGCCAGCAGCGCATCGACAGTTAGCACAGATACGCAGTATTTT.

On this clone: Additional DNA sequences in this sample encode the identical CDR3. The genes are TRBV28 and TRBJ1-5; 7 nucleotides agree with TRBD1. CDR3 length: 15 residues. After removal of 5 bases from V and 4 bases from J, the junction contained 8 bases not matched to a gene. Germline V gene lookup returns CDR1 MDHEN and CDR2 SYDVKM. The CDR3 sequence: CASSLPGTANQPQHF. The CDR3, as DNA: TGTGCCAGCAGTCTGCCTGGGACAGCAAATCAGCCCCAGCATTTT. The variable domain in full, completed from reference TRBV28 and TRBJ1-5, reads DVKVTQSSRYLVKRTGEKVFLECVQDMDHENMFWYRQDPGLGLRLIYFSYDVKMKEKGDIPEGYSVSREKKERFSLILESASTNQTSMYLCASSLPGTANQPQHFGDGTRLSIL.

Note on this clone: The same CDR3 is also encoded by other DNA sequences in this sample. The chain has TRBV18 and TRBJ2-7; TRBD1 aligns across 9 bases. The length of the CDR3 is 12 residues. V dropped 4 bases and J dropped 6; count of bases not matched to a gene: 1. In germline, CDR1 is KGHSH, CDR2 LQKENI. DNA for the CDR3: TGTGCCAGCTCACTGGACAGGGGCGAGCAGTACTTC. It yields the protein CASSLDRGEQYF.

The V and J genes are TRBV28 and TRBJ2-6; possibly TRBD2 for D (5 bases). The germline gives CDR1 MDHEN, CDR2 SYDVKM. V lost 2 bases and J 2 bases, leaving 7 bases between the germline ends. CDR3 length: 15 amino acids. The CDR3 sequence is CASSLNGAGANVLTF. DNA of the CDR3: TGTGCCAGCAGTTTAAACGGGGCTGGGGCCAACGTCCTGACTTTC.